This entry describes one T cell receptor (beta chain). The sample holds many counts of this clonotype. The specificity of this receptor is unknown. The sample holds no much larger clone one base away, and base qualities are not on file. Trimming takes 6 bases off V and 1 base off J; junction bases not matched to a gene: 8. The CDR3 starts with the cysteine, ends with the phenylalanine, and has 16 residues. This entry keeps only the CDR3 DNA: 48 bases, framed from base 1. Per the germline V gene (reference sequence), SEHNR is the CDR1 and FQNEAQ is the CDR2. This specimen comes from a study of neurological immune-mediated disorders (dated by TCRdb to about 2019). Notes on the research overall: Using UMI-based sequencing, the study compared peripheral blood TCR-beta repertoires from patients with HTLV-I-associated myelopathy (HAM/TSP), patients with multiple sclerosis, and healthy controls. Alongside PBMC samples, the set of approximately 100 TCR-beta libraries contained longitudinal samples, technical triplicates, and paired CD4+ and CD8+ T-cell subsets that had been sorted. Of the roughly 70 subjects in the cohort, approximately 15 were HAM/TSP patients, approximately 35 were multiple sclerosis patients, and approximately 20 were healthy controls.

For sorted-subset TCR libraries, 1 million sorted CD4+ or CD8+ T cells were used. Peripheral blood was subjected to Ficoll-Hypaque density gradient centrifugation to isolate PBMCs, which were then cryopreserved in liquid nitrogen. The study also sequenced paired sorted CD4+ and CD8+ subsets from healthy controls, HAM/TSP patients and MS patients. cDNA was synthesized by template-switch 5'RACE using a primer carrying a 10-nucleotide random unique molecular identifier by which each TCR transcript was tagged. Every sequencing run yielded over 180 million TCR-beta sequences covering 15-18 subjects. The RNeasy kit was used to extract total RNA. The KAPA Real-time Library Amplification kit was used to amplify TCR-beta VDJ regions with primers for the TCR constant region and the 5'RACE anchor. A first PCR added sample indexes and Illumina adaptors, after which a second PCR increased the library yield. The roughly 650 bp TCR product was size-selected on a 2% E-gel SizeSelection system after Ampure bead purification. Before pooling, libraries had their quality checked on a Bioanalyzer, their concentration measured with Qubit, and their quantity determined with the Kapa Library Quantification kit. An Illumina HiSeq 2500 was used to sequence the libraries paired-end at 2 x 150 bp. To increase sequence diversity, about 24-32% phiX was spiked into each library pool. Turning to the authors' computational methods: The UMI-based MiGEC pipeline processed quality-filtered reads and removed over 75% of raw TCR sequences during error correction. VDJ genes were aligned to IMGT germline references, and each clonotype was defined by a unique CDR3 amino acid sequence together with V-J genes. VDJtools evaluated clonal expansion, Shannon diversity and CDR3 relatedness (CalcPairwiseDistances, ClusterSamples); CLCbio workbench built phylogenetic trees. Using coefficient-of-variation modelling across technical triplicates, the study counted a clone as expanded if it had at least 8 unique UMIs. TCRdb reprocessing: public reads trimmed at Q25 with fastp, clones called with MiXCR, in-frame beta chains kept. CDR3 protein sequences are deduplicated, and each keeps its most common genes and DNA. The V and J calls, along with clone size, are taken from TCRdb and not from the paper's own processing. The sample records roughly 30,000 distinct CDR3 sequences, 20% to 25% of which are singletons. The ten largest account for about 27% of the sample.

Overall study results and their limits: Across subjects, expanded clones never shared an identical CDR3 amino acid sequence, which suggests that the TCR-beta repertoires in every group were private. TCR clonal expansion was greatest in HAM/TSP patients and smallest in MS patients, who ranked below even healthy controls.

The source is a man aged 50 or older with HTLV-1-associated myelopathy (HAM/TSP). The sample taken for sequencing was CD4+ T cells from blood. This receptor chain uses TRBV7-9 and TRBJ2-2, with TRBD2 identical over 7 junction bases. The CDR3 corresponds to CASRFTGGLNTGELFF. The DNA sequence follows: TGTGCCAGCAGATTTACGGGGGGTTTGAACACCGGGGAGCTGTTTTTT.